This T cell receptor (beta chain) was recovered during a study of blood T cell repertoires in COVID-19 (TCRdb year 2020). Turning to the overall study: Samples covering the acute and convalescent phases of COVID-19 were provided by collaborators in the United States, Italy and Spain. Subjects who had been exposed to COVID-19, were actively infected with it, or had recovered from it provided the deeply sampled blood TCRbeta repertoires that made up the dataset. Sample metadata almost always included a de-identified subject ID, COVID-19 status, age in years and sex. The repertoires were released in a freely available public database intended as a resource for research on the immune response to SARS-CoV-2. The material from the prospective study consisted of cDNA or gDNA derived from T cells, B-cell-depleted T cells, or PBMCs. The samples were drawn from the first 160 participants of the ongoing ImmuneRACE study and from some 1,300 subjects provided by 6 global collaborators. HLA class I and class II types, where available, came from metadata supplied by the sample provider rather than from assay-based typing. The research as a whole found: Clinical and demographic metadata were provided uncurated, with the amount varying by source and participant.

In this sample, this clone turned up once. Its specific antigen is unknown. Base qualities are missing; no much larger clone stands one base away. Collaborating institutions collected whole blood in K2EDTA tubes following their own protocols. For TCRbeta analysis, collaborator samples were shipped as frozen whole blood, as isolated PBMCs, or as DNA extracted from either sample type. From a lookup of the germline V gene, CDR1 and CDR2 are SQVTM and ANQGSEA. V has 4 bases trimmed and J has 8 bases trimmed; junction bases matching no gene number 4. The CDR3 goes from the cysteine to the phenylalanine over 13 residues. Only CDR3 DNA is held: 39 bases, read in frame from base 1. TCRbeta CDR3 regions were amplified from genomic DNA by means of the immunoSEQ Assay, a bias-controlled multiplex PCR. Under the source paper's analysis protocol: The number of nucleated cells in each sample was estimated from the amplification of reference gene primers within the assay. Sequence reads were collapsed and filtered to measure the absolute abundance of every unique TCRbeta CDR3 rearrangement. For each sample, productive Simpson clonality was calculated as the square root of Simpson's diversity index across productive rearrangements. What TCRdb holds here is the immuneACCESS table cut down to in-frame rearrangements. Part of the clones is not present; checked against another copy, under half of the missing clones reflect an unresolved V gene, and the others are unexplained. V and J calls and clone size are copied from that table; D and trimming were computed from the DNA. For this sample there are 95,000 to 150,000 clones; approximately 83% appear just once. Together, the top ten hold over 25% of the sample.

Material: peripheral blood. This sequence originates from a woman of 80 years or more with acute or convalescent COVID-19. The chain couples TRBV29-1 to TRBJ2-3; 12 central bases correspond to TRBD2. The CDR3 region: CSVGLAGAVTQYF. At the DNA level, the sequence is TGCAGCGTTGGACTAGCGGGGGCCGTTACGCAGTATTTT.